This T cell receptor beta chain was sequenced for a study of shared clonotypes between healthy human individuals. Profiled with immunoSEQ multiplex PCR; TCRdb holds only in-frame clones, not every one. This table holds around 1.5 million clones, around 98% found once. There are 14 residues in the CDR3. Germline V gene sequence: CDR1 LNHDA, CDR2 SQIVND (reference sequence). V was shortened by 4 bases and J by 5 bases, with 12 bases between the two germline ends. This sequence was found in a man aged 25-45 years in good health. The source material was naive CD4+ T cells sorted from blood. As to subset: CD45RA+ positively selected. The chain uses TRBV19 and TRBJ1-5, with D possibly TRBD1 on 6 matching bases. CDR3 sequence (DNA): TGTGCCAGTAGTAATGTGGGGGGCCATCAGCCCCAGCATTTT. This gives the protein CASSNVGGHQPQHF.